The T cell receptor (beta chain) described here comes from a study of blood T cell repertoires in COVID-19. Assignments of participants to cohorts depended upon their own reported clinical history. Participants classified as exposed had met a COVID-19 case within 2 weeks before study entry. The CDR3 length is 12 residues. The ends were cut back, 3 bases at V and 2 bases at J, with 4 bases in the middle. The germline V gene encodes CDR1 SGHNT and CDR2 YYREEE (reference sequence). The method was immunoSEQ multiplex PCR; TCRdb's version includes in-frame clones alone and lacks a portion of them. There are about 180,000 clones in the sample; around 80% occur only once, and under 15% lies in the top ten.

The sample taken for sequencing was PBMCs or T cells enriched from blood (not recorded which). This receptor was taken from a man in his 60s who had been exposed to COVID-19. The chain uses TRBV5-4 and TRBJ2-3; no firm D call. The CDR3 bases are TGTGCCAGCAGCTCCGTCACAGATACGCAGTATTTT. It encodes CASSSVTDTQYF.